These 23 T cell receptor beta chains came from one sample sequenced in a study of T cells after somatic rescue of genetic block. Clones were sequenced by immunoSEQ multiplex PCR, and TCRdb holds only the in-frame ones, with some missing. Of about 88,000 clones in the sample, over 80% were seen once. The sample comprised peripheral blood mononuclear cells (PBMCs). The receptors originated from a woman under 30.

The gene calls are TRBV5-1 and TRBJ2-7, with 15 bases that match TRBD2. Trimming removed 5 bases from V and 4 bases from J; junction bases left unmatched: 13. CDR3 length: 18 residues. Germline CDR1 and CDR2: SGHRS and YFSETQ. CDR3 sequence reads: CASSNPSGTSGRMYEQYF. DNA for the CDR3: TGCGCCAGCAGTAACCCCTCCGGGACTAGCGGGAGGATGTACGAGCAGTACTTC.

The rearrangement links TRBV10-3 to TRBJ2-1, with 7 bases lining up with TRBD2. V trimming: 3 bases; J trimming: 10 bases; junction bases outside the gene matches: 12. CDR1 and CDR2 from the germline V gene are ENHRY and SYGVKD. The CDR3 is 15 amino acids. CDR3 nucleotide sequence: TGTGCCATCAGTGAAAAAGGGAGGGTCCCTGGAGAGCAGTTCTTC. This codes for CAISEKGRVPGEQFF.

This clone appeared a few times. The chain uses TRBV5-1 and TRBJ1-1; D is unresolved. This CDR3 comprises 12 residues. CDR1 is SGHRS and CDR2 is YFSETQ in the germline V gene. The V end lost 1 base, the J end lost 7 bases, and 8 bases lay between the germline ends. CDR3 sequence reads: CASSLSGGEAFF. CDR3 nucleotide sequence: TGCGCCAGCAGCTTGTCGGGAGGTGAAGCTTTCTTT.

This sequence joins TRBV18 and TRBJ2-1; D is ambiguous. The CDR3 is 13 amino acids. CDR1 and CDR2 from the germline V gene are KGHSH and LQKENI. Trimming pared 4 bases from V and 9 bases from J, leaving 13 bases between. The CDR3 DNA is TGTGCCAGCTCACTCCCCGGGCCCCGTGAGCAGTTCTTC. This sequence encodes CASSLPGPREQFF.

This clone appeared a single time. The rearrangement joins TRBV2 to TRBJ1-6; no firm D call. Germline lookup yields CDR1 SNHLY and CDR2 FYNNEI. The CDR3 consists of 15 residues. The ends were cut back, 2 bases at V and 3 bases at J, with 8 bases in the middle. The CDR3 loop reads CASSERSFYNSPLHF. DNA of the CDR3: TGTGCCAGCAGTGAAAGGTCTTTCTATAATTCACCCCTCCACTTT. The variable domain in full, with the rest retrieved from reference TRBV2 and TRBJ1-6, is EPEVTQTPSHQVTQMGQEVILRCVPISNHLYFYWYRQILGQKVEFLVSFYNNEISEKSEIFDDQFSVERPDGSNFTLKIRSTKLEDSAMYFCASSERSFYNSPLHFGNGTRLTVT.

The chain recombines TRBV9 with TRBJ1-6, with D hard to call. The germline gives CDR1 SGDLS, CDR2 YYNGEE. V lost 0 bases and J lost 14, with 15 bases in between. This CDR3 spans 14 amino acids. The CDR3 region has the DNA TGTGCCAGCAGCGTAGGGGGAGGTACCCCATCCCTCCACTTT. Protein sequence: CASSVGGGTPSLHF. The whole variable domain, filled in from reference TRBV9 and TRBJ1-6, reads DSGVTQTPKHLITATGQRVTLRCSPRSGDLSVYWYQQSLDQGLQFLIQYYNGEERAKGNILERFSAQQFPDLHSELNLSSLELGDSALYFCASSVGGGTPSLHFGNGTRLTVT.

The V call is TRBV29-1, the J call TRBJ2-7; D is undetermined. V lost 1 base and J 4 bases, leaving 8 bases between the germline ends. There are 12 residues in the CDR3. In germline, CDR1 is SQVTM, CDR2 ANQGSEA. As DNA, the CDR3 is TGCAGCGTTGAAGCAGGAAAATACGAGCAGTACTTC. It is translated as CSVEAGKYEQYF.

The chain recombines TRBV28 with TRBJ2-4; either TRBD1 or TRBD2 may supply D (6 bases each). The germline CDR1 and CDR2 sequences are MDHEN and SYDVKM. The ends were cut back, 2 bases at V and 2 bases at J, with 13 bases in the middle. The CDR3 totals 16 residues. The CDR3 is CASSLPGASSKNIQYF. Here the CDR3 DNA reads TGTGCCAGCAGTTTACCGGGGGCTTCGTCCAAAAACATTCAGTACTTC. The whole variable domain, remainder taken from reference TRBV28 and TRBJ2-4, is DVKVTQSSRYLVKRTGEKVFLECVQDMDHENMFWYRQDPGLGLRLIYFSYDVKMKEKGDIPEGYSVSREKKERFSLILESASTNQTSMYLCASSLPGASSKNIQYFGAGTRLSVL.

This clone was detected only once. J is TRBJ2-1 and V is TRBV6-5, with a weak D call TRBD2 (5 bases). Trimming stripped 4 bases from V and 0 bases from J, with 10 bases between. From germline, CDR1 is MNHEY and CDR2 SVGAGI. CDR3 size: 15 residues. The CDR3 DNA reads TGTGCCAGCAGTTCCACCGGGAACTCCTACAATGAGCAGTTCTTC. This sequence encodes CASSSTGNSYNEQFF.

The CDR3 here is CASSVRDRGSYEQYF. CDR3 bases: TGTGCCAGCAGTGTCCGGGACAGGGGTTCCTACGAGCAGTACTTC. V is TRBV2 and J is TRBJ2-7; TRBD1 aligns across 10 bases. V lost 4 bases and J lost 1; bases outside the gene matches: 4. Germline V CDR1 and CDR2: SNHLY, FYNNEI. The CDR3 has 15 amino acids.

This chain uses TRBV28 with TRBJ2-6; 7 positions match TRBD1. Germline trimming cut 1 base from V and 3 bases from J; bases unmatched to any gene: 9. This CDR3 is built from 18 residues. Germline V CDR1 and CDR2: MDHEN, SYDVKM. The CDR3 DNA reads TGTGCCAGCAGTTTATACCTCCCGACAGGGTTTGGGGCCAACGTCCTGACTTTC. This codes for CASSLYLPTGFGANVLTF.

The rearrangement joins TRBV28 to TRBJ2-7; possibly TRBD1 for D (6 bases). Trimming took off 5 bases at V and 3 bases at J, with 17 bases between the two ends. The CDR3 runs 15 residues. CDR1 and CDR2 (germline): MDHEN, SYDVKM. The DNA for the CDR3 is TGTGCCAGCAGTGGGGGCGGGCGGACAGTCTACGAGCAGTACTTC. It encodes CASSGGGRTVYEQYF.

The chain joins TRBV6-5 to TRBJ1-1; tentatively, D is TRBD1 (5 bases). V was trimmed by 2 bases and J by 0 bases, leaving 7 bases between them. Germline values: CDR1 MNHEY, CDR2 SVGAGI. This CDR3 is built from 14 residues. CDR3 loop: CASSYGGVNTEAFF. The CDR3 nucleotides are TGTGCCAGCAGTTACGGGGGGGTGAACACTGAAGCTTTCTTT.

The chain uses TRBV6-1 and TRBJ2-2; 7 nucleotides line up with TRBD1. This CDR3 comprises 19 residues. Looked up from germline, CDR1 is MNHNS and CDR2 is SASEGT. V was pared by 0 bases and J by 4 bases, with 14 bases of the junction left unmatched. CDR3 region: CASSEALRDRVRRTGELFF. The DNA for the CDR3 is TGTGCCAGCAGTGAAGCGCTTCGAGACAGGGTTAGACGCACCGGGGAGCTGTTTTTT.

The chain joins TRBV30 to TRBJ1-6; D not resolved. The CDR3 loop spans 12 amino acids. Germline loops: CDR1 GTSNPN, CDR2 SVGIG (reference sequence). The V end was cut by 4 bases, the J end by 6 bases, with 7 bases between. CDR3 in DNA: TGTGCCTGGACCGTTTTTAATTCACCCCTCCACTTT. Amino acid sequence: CAWTVFNSPLHF.

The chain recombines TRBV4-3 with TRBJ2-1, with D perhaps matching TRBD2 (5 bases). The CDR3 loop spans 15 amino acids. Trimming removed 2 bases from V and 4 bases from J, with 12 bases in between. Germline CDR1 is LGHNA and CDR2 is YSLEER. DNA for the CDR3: TGCGCCAGCAGCCAATACCGGGATCCTTACAATGAGCAGTTCTTC. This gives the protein CASSQYRDPYNEQFF.

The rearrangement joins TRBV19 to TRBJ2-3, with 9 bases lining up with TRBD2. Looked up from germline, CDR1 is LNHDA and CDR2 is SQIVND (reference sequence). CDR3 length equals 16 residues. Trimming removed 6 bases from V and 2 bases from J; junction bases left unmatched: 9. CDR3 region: CASSPQGLAATDTQYF. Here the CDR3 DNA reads TGTGCCAGTAGCCCCCAGGGACTAGCAGCCACAGATACGCAGTATTTT.

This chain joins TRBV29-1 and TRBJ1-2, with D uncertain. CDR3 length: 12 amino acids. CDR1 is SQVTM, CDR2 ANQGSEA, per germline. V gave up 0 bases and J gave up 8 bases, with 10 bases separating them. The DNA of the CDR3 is TGCAGCGTTGAAGATCGCCTGTCCGGCTACACCTTC. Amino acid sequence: CSVEDRLSGYTF. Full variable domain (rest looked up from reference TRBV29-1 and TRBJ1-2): SAVISQKPSRDICQRGTSLTIQCQVDSQVTMMFWYRQQPGQSLTLIATANQGSEATYESGFVIDKFPISRPNLTFSTLTVSNMSPEDSSIYLCSVEDRLSGYTFGSGTRLTVV.

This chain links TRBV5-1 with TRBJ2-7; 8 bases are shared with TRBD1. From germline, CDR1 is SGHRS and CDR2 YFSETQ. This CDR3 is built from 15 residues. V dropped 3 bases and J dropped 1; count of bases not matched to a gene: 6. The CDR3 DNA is TGCGCCAGCAGCTGGGGGACAGGAGAGTCCTACGAGCAGTACTTC. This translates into CASSWGTGESYEQYF.

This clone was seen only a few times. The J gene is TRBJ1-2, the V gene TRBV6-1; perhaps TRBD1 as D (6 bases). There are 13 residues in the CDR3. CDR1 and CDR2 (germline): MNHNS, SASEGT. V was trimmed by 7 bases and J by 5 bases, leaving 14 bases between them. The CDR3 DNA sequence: TGTGCCAGCACCGGGGGGCGGGGGTATGGCTACACCTTC. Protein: CASTGGRGYGYTF.

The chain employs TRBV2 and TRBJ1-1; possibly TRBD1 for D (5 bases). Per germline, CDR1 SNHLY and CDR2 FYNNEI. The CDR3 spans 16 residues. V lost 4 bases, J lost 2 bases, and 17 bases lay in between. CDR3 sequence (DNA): TGTGCCAGCAGTGTGAGATCCAGGGATCCTAACACTGAAGCTTTCTTT. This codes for CASSVRSRDPNTEAFF. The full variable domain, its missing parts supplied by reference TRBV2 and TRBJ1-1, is EPEVTQTPSHQVTQMGQEVILRCVPISNHLYFYWYRQILGQKVEFLVSFYNNEISEKSEIFDDQFSVERPDGSNFTLKIRSTKLEDSAMYFCASSVRSRDPNTEAFFGQGTRLTVV.

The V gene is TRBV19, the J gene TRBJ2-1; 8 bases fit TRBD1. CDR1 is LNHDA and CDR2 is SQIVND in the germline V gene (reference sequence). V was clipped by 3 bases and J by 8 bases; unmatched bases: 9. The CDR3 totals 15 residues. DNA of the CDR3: TGTGCCAGTAGTATTAGGCAGGGGGCGGTATATGAGCAGTTCTTC. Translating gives CASSIRQGAVYEQFF.

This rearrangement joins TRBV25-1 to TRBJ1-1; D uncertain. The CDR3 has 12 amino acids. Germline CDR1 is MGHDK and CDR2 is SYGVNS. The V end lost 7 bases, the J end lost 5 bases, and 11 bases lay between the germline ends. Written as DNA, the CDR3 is TGTGCCAGCAAGGATGCGCGGACTGAAGCTTTCTTT. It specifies CASKDARTEAFF.